This T cell receptor beta chain came from a study of shared clonotypes between healthy human individuals. The CDR3 has 14 residues. Germline V gives CDR1 SGDLS, CDR2 YYNGEE. Unmatched junction bases numbered 7, after V lost 3 bases and J lost 7 bases. Here immunoSEQ multiplex PCR was the method, and the copy in TCRdb shows in-frame clones only, minus some. The top ten hold about 1% of the sample, which has about 1.5 million clones, 96% seen once. The sequenced sample was naive CD4+ T cells sorted from blood. Subset here: CD45RA+ positively selected. The chain has TRBV9 and TRBJ2-5; 9 nucleotides match TRBD1. The sequence was collected from a man aged 30-40 years in good health. CDR3 protein: CASSGTGESRTQYF. The CDR3 bases are TGTGCCAGCAGCGGGACAGGGGAGTCTCGGACCCAGTACTTC.